The entry that follows covers one T cell receptor (beta chain) sequence. The table came from immunoSEQ multiplex PCR; TCRdb's copy has only in-frame clones and leaves some out. In the table there are fewer than 150,000 clones, about 91% of which are singletons. The CDR3 extends over 14 amino acids. The junction had 2 bases not matched to a gene; V was cut back by 4 bases and J by 2 bases. Germline loops: CDR1 SGHKS, CDR2 YYEKEE (reference sequence). This entry comes from a study of T cell responses to AZD1222 COVID-19 vaccine. The V and J genes are TRBV5-5 and TRBJ1-5; TRBD1 agrees at 8 bases. This clonotype was obtained from an adult in good health. Specimen: peripheral blood, collected on day 0 of AZD1222 vaccination. CDR3 amino acids: CASSGGQGNQPQHF. The CDR3 region has the DNA TGTGCCAGCAGCGGGGGACAGGGCAATCAGCCCCAGCATTTT. Combining the CDR3 with reference TRBV5-5 and TRBJ1-5 gives the whole variable domain DAGVTQSPTHLIKTRGQQVTLRCSPISGHKSVSWYQQVLGQGPQFIFQYYEKEERGRGNFPDRFSARQFPNYSSELNVNALLLGDSALYLCASSGGQGNQPQHFGDGTRLSIL.